Below, 29 T cell receptor beta chains from the same sample are listed, as sequenced in a study of blood T cell repertoires in COVID-19. The method was immunoSEQ multiplex PCR; TCRdb's version includes in-frame clones alone and lacks a portion of them. The data contain 250,000 to 300,000 clones, about four fifths of them singletons. What was sequenced was peripheral blood. These receptor sequences come from a man at least 80 years old with acute or convalescent COVID-19.

The chain is built from TRBV19 and TRBJ2-2; 10 bases are a match to TRBD1. This CDR3 is built from 15 residues. CDR1 is LNHDA and CDR2 is SQIVND in the germline V gene (reference sequence). Trimming removed 7 bases from V and 5 bases from J; junction bases left unmatched: 7. The CDR3 protein is CASMDRGLYTGELFF. In DNA form, the CDR3 reads TGTGCCAGTATGGACAGGGGGTTATATACCGGGGAGCTGTTTTTT.

This chain joins TRBV7-9 and TRBJ2-6; no reliable D call. The germline V gene encodes CDR1 SEHNR and CDR2 FQNEAQ (reference sequence). V was clipped by 5 bases and J by 0 bases, with 14 bases between them. The CDR3 loop spans 17 amino acids. The CDR3 DNA is TGTGCCAGCAGCCATAGCAGTTCCTTCTCTGGGGCCAACGTCCTGACTTTC. Translation: CASSHSSSFSGANVLTF.

This CDR3 reads CASSLEAQGQHYGYTF. CDR3 bases: TGTGCCAGCAGTTTAGAGGCCCAGGGACAGCACTATGGCTACACCTTC. The chain uses TRBV28 and TRBJ1-2; 7 bases align to TRBD1. This CDR3 has 16 amino acids. V lost 2 bases and J lost 3; bases outside the gene matches: 9. In germline, CDR1 is MDHEN, CDR2 SYDVKM.

This chain uses TRBV25-1 with TRBJ2-2, with D possibly TRBD2 on 6 matching bases. V dropped 5 bases and J dropped 4 bases, with 8 bases sitting between them. CDR1 is MGHDK and CDR2 is SYGVNS in the germline V gene. The CDR3 totals 13 residues. The CDR3 here is CASSPGGTGELFF. CDR3 nucleotides: TGTGCCAGCAGTCCCGGGGGCACCGGGGAGCTGTTTTTT.

This clone occurred once. The chain has TRBV27 and TRBJ2-1, with 7 positions matching TRBD1. The CDR3 sequence is 15 residues long. V lost 6 bases and J lost 5; bases outside the gene matches: 10. The germline V gene encodes CDR1 MNHEY and CDR2 SMNVEV (reference sequence). DNA of the CDR3: TGTGCCAGCAGAGGCCTTCCCGGGACAGACAATGAGCAGTTCTTC. Protein product: CASRGLPGTDNEQFF.

V usage is TRBV5-1 and J usage is TRBJ2-3, with 7 positions matching TRBD2. CDR1 SGHRS and CDR2 YFSETQ come from the germline V gene. This CDR3 spans 15 amino acids. The junction had 3 bases not matched to a gene; V was cut back by 2 bases and J by 0 bases. The CDR3 DNA follows: TGCGCCAGCAGCTTCGGGGGGAGGAGCACAGATACGCAGTATTTT. It translates to CASSFGGRSTDTQYF. The full variable domain, in which reference TRBV5-1 and TRBJ2-3 provide the parts outside the CDR3, is KAGVTQTPRYLIKTRGQQVTLSCSPISGHRSVSWYQQTPGQGLQFLFEYFSETQRNKGNFPGRFSGRQFSNSRSEMNVSTLELGDSALYLCASSFGGRSTDTQYFGPGTRLTVL.

The J gene is TRBJ1-2, the V gene TRBV6-5; D unclear. The V end lost 8 bases, the J end lost 5 bases, and 15 bases lay between the germline ends. This CDR3 has 13 residues. The germline V gene encodes CDR1 MNHEY and CDR2 SVGAGI. The CDR3 sequence: CASAYGFGYGYTF. The CDR3 nucleotides read TGTGCCAGCGCTTACGGGTTTGGGTATGGCTACACCTTC.

The chain has TRBV29-1 and TRBJ1-4, with D possibly matching TRBD1 (6 bases). The CDR3 is made up of 13 amino acids. The germline V gene has CDR1 SQVTM and CDR2 ANQGSEA. Deletions cut 7 bases from V and 7 bases from J, with 16 bases between. The CDR3: CSAQLPTGEKLFF. CDR3 in DNA: TGCAGCGCCCAACTACCGACAGGTGAAAAACTGTTTTTT. The whole variable domain, remainder taken from reference TRBV29-1 and TRBJ1-4, is SAVISQKPSRDICQRGTSLTIQCQVDSQVTMMFWYRQQPGQSLTLIATANQGSEATYESGFVIDKFPISRPNLTFSTLTVSNMSPEDSSIYLCSAQLPTGEKLFFGSGTQLSVL.

The chain employs TRBV28 and TRBJ1-4, with 10 bases fitting TRBD1. The trim removed 5 bases at V and 8 bases at J, leaving 5 bases unmatched. The CDR3 length is 14 residues. Per germline, CDR1 MDHEN and CDR2 SYDVKM. The DNA of the CDR3 is TGTGCCAGCAGTAGGACAGGGGGGGGAGAAAAACTGTTTTTT. Translated: CASSRTGGGEKLFF.

J is TRBJ2-1 and V is TRBV18; the match to TRBD2 covers 8 bases. Unmatched junction bases numbered 8, after V lost 3 bases and J lost 4 bases. This CDR3 has 16 amino acids. Per germline, CDR1 KGHSH and CDR2 LQKENI. CDR3 amino acids: CASSPRSGSRYNEQFF. The CDR3 coding sequence is TGTGCCAGCTCACCTAGGAGCGGGAGCAGATACAATGAGCAGTTCTTC.

The chain combines TRBV9 with TRBJ2-6; 10 bases match TRBD1. The CDR3 is made up of 18 amino acids. Germline CDR1 SGDLS, CDR2 YYNGEE. After removal of 0 bases from V and 3 bases from J, the junction contained 6 bases not matched to a gene. This chain's CDR3 is CASSVGDRGFYGANVLTF. CDR3 in DNA: TGTGCCAGCAGCGTAGGGGACAGGGGTTTTTATGGGGCCAACGTCCTGACTTTC.

The chain couples TRBV7-3 to TRBJ2-1; D remains ambiguous. CDR3 size: 16 residues. V lost 5 bases, J lost 3 bases, and 17 bases lay in between. CDR1 is SGHTA, CDR2 FQGTGA, per germline. Written as DNA, the CDR3 is TGTGCCAGCAGCCGACACGCTCCCGGCGACTACAATGAGCAGTTCTTC. This codes for CASSRHAPGDYNEQFF.

The chain couples TRBV7-9 to TRBJ1-3; the D is unclear. Germline V gives CDR1 SEHNR, CDR2 FQNEAQ (reference sequence). The ends were cut back, 1 base at V and 1 base at J, with 14 bases in the middle. The length of the CDR3 is 17 residues. CDR3 DNA: TGTGCCAGCAGCTTAGAGGGAGGGCTAGGATCTGGAAACACCATATATTTT. Translating gives CASSLEGGLGSGNTIYF.

This rearrangement joins TRBV7-9 to TRBJ2-1; D not resolved. The CDR3 has 14 residues. V was shortened by 1 base and J by 6 bases, with 10 bases between the two germline ends. The germline CDR1 and CDR2 sequences are SEHNR and FQNEAQ (reference sequence). The CDR3 nucleotides are TGTGCCAGCAGCTTAGGCATAGTTCTCAATGAGCAGTTCTTC. This sequence encodes CASSLGIVLNEQFF.

This clone has just a few counts. The chain links TRBV19 to TRBJ2-3; 13 nucleotides align to TRBD2. Germline V gene sequence: CDR1 LNHDA, CDR2 SQIVND (reference sequence). V lost 3 bases and J lost 1; bases outside the gene matches: 13. CDR3 length equals 20 residues. CDR3 sequence (DNA): TGTGCCAGTAGTATTATTTCCGGACTAGCGGGAGTATTGGGCACAGATACGCAGTATTTT. This translates into CASSIISGLAGVLGTDTQYF.

CDR3 residues: CASSAERGDSYEQYF. Here the CDR3 DNA reads TGTGCCAGCAGCGCCGAGCGGGGGGACTCCTACGAGCAGTACTTC. The rearrangement joins TRBV6-5 to TRBJ2-7; the match to TRBD2 covers 9 bases. Per the germline V gene, CDR1 is MNHEY and CDR2 is SVGAGI. The CDR3 contains 15 residues. Trimming removed 6 bases from V and 0 bases from J; junction bases left unmatched: 6.

The rearrangement links TRBV7-6 to TRBJ2-5; D ambiguous. CDR3 length: 14 amino acids. Deletions cut 8 bases from V and 1 base from J, with 14 bases between. Germline values: CDR1 SGHVS, CDR2 FNYEAQ. The CDR3 sequence is CASSLSEAQETQYF. The CDR3 nucleotides are TGTGCCAGCTCCCTGTCTGAAGCCCAAGAGACCCAGTACTTC.

J is TRBJ1-2 and V is TRBV6-5; D call uncertain. CDR3 size: 16 residues. The germline V and J ends were trimmed by 0 bases and 7 bases, with 18 bases remaining between them. The germline CDR1 and CDR2 sequences are MNHEY and SVGAGI. This CDR3 reads CASSYSSTGSLGGYTF. CDR3 DNA sequence: TGTGCCAGCAGTTACTCGTCTACGGGGTCGTTAGGTGGCTACACCTTC.

V usage is TRBV6-5 and J usage is TRBJ2-7, with 8 bases that match TRBD2. The CDR3 consists of 15 residues. J lost 0 bases, V lost 3 bases, and 4 bases had no gene match. The V gene's germline CDR1 is MNHEY and CDR2 SVGAGI. Written as DNA, the CDR3 is TGTGCCAGCAGTTATGAGCGGGGGAGCTCCTACGAGCAGTACTTC. Translated: CASSYERGSSYEQYF.

This chain links TRBV6-1 with TRBJ1-2; D remains unclear. Germline-derived CDR1 and CDR2 are MNHNS and SASEGT. The V and J ends lost 1 base and 8 bases respectively, with 11 bases between them. The CDR3 is 13 amino acids. The CDR3 sequence is CASSEVNNQGYTF. In DNA, the CDR3 is TGTGCCAGCAGTGAAGTAAACAACCAGGGCTACACCTTC.

This chain links TRBV5-1 with TRBJ2-3, with 12 bases fitting TRBD2. Germline-derived CDR1 and CDR2 are SGHRS and YFSETQ. The V and J ends lost 4 bases and 6 bases, in that order; junction bases with no gene match: 9. The length of the CDR3 is 16 residues. CDR3: CASSLTSGGLGDTQYF. Here the CDR3 DNA reads TGCGCCAGCAGCCTGACTAGCGGGGGATTGGGGGATACGCAGTATTTT.

The chain has TRBV5-8 and TRBJ1-5; D possibly corresponds to TRBD1 (5 bases). The ends were cut back, 4 bases at V and 1 base at J, with 18 bases in the middle. The CDR3 sequence is 17 residues long. Germline V gene sequence: CDR1 SGHTS, CDR2 YDEGEE. The CDR3 loop is CASSSIVRPGSNQPQHF. The CDR3 nucleotides are TGTGCCAGCAGCAGTATCGTCCGGCCAGGGAGCAATCAGCCCCAGCATTTT.

This clone was observed a few times. Other DNA sequences within the sample encode an identical CDR3. V and J are TRBV28 and TRBJ1-6; 7 bases are a match to TRBD1. This CDR3 has 15 amino acids. The germline V gene has CDR1 MDHEN and CDR2 SYDVKM. J lost 3 bases, V lost 2 bases, and 1 base had no gene match. CDR3 sequence: CASSLQGGYNSPLHF. CDR3 nucleotide sequence: TGTGCCAGCAGTTTACAGGGGGGCTATAATTCACCCCTCCACTTT.

With regard to this clone: Different DNA sequences within this sample yield the same CDR3. CDR3 DNA sequence: TGTGCCAGCAGTTTATCTAACTACGAGCAGTACTTC. Protein sequence: CASSLSNYEQYF. The rearrangement joins TRBV28 to TRBJ2-7; D ambiguous. The V gene lost 1 base and the J gene lost 3 bases, with 4 bases spanning the gap. This CDR3 is 12 amino acids long. Germline V gives CDR1 MDHEN, CDR2 SYDVKM.

V gene TRBV6-1 combines with J gene TRBJ2-7; 7 nucleotides match TRBD1. V lost 2 bases, J lost 2 bases, and 12 bases stayed unmatched. Looked up from germline, CDR1 is MNHNS and CDR2 is SASEGT. The CDR3 runs to 17 residues. As DNA, the CDR3 is TGTGCCAGCAGTGAACATGTTGGGGACAGCCTAACCTACGAGCAGTACTTC. Protein sequence: CASSEHVGDSLTYEQYF.

This clone was picked up one time. The rearrangement joins TRBV27 to TRBJ1-1; 7 positions match TRBD1. The germline CDR1 and CDR2 sequences are MNHEY and SMNVEV (reference sequence). V trimming: 4 bases; J trimming: 1 base; junction bases outside the gene matches: 6. The CDR3 is made up of 15 amino acids. The CDR3 spells CASSYQNRGNTEAFF. CDR3 bases: TGTGCCAGCAGTTATCAAAACAGGGGGAACACTGAAGCTTTCTTT.

This clone turned up a few times. The V gene is TRBV6-1, the J gene TRBJ1-1; D gene unclear. V lost 2 bases to trimming and J lost 6 bases, with 13 bases between them. CDR3 length equals 14 residues. Germline V gene lookup returns CDR1 MNHNS and CDR2 SASEGT. The CDR3 DNA reads TGTGCCAGCAGTGAACAGGCGGGGAGCGCTGAAGCTTTCTTT. Translation: CASSEQAGSAEAFF.

This clone has just a few counts. The same CDR3 is also encoded by other DNA sequences in this sample. This chain links TRBV28 with TRBJ2-7; D unclear. CDR1 and CDR2 (germline): MDHEN, SYDVKM. Trimming took 6 bases from V and 4 from J, leaving 7 bases between them. The CDR3 spans 11 residues. The CDR3 region has the DNA TGTGCCAGCAGCTCACAATACGAGCAGTACTTC. It specifies CASSSQYEQYF.

This clone has only a few counts. CDR3 DNA sequence: TGTGCCAGCAGACAGGGGGCGGGCGGCTACACCTTC. As protein: CASRQGAGGYTF. The gene calls are TRBV6-5 and TRBJ1-2; the match to TRBD1 covers 9 bases. V was pared by 6 bases and J by 8 bases, with 4 bases of the junction left unmatched. Per the germline V gene, CDR1 is MNHEY and CDR2 is SVGAGI. The CDR3 is 12 residues long.